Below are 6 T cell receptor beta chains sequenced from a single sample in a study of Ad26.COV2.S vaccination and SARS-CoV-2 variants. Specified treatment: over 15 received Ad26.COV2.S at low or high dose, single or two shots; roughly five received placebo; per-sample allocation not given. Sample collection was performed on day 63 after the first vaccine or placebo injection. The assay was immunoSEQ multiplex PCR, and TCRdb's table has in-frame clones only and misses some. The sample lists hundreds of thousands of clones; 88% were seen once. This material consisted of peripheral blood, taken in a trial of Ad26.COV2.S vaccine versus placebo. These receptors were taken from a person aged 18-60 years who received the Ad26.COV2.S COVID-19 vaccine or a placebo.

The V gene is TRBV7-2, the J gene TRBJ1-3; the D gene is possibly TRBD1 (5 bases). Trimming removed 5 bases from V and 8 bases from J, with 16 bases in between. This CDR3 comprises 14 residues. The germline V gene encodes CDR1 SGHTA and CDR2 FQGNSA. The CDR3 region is CASSPRSGADTIYF. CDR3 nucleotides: TGTGCCAGCAGCCCGAGATCCGGGGCGGACACCATATATTTT.

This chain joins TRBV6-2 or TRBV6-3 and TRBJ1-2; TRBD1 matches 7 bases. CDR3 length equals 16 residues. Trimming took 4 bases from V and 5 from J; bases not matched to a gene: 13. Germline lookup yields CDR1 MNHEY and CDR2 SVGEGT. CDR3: CASSSTRLGQLYGYTF. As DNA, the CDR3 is TGTGCCAGCAGTTCCACGAGATTGGGACAGCTATATGGCTACACCTTC.

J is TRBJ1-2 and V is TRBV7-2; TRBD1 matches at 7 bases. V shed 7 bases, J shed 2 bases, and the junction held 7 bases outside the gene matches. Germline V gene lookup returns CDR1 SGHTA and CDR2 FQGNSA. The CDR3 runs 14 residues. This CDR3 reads CASTGDSRNYGYTF. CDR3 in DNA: TGTGCCAGCACCGGGGACAGCCGAAACTATGGCTACACCTTC.

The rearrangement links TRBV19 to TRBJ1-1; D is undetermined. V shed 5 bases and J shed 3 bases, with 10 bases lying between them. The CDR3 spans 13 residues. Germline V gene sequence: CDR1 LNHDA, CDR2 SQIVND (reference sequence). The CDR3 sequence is CASSPSRDTEAFF. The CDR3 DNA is TGTGCCAGTAGTCCAAGTAGGGACACTGAAGCTTTCTTT. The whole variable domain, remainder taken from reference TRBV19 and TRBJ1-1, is DGGITQSPKYLFRKEGQNVTLSCEQNLNHDAMYWYRQDPGQGLRLIYYSQIVNDFQKGDIAEGYSVSREKKESFPLTVTSAQKNPTAFYLCASSPSRDTEAFFGQGTRLTVV.

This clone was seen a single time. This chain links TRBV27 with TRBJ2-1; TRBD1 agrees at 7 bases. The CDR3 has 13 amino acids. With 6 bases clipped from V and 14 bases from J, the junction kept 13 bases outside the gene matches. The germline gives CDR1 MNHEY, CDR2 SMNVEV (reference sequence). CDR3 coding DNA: TGTGCCAGCAGCCGCCGGGACAGCCAAACTAAGTTCTTC. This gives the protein CASSRRDSQTKFF.

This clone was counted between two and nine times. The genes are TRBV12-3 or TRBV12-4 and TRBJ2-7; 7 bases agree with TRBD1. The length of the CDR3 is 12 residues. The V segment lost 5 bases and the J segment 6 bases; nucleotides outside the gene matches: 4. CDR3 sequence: CASSPGQSEQYF. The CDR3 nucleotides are TGTGCCAGCAGTCCGGGACAGTCCGAGCAGTACTTC.